This T cell receptor (beta chain) was captured in a study of blood T cells in healthy people across ages. Concerning this clonotype itself: The junction shows a germline mismatch at one end, possibly a read error.

Germline V CDR1 and CDR2: ENHRY, SYGVKD. The CDR3 spans 13 residues. The extraction recovered at least 5 micrograms of total RNA per sample. PCR was performed a second time for roughly 7 to 11 cycles using a sample-barcoded 5' primer and a J-beta primer mix. In TCRdb, the 5' RACE reads were re-called with MiXCR into one record per CDR3 protein. The table includes around 1,100,000 distinct CDR3 sequences, 35% to 40% detected once. This TCR derives from a man between 18 and 35 years old in good health. The specimen sequenced was blood. The chain recombines TRBV10-3 with TRBJ1-1; a weak D match, TRBD1 (6 bases). CDR3 sequence (DNA): TGTGCCATCAGTGAGGTACCGGGGGCTGACGCTTTCTTT. Its protein is CAISEVPGADAFF.